This TCR beta chain was identified during a study of vaccination effects on CD4 cells after COVID-19. CD4+ T cells specific for antigen were expanded with viral peptide pools by the ViraFEST assay before sequencing. Subsequent to less than eleven days of culture, CD4+ T cells were isolated. Two-dose vaccination with either BNT162b2 or mRNA-1273 was given to the participants. Germline V gene lookup returns CDR1 MDHEN and CDR2 SYDVKM. Trimming pared 4 bases from V and 4 bases from J, leaving 14 bases between. There are 16 residues in the CDR3. Produced via immunoSEQ multiplex PCR; TCRdb's table is partial and in-frame only. The sample includes under 85,000 clones, around four fifths of them seen just once. Concerning this clone itself: No antigen is known for it.

Study results and caveats: There was marked clonal contraction among infection- and vaccine-induced clones late after vaccination.

The gene calls are TRBV28 and TRBJ2-6; D unclear. The specimen comprised CD4+ T cells from PBMCs cultured with HCoV-OC43 spike peptides, sampled after COVID-19 vaccination. The sample's subset: HCoV-OC43 spike overlapping peptide pool stimulation. This clonotype was obtained from a human donor who received a COVID-19 vaccine. The chain's CDR3 is CASSSMADDGANVLTF. Here the CDR3 DNA reads TGTGCCAGCAGTTCGATGGCCGATGACGGGGCCAACGTCCTGACTTTC.